Each of the 19 T cell receptor beta chains below was sequenced from the same sample in a study of T cell responses to AZD1222 COVID-19 vaccine. Clones were read by immunoSEQ multiplex PCR, and TCRdb kept only the in-frame ones, dropping some. The sample includes fewer than 110,000 clones, 87% of them seen just once. The sequencing here drew on peripheral blood, taken 28 days after the second AZD1222 dose. These receptors all stem from an adult who received the AZD1222 COVID-19 vaccine.

The rearrangement links TRBV14 to TRBJ1-2, with 8 bases lining up with TRBD1. The CDR3 length is 15 residues. The V and J ends lost 8 bases and 7 bases, in that order; junction bases with no gene match: 15. Looked up from germline, CDR1 is SGHDN and CDR2 is FVKESK. Here the CDR3 reads CASAHPPGGLGGYTF. CDR3 nucleotides: TGTGCCAGCGCCCACCCACCAGGGGGCCTGGGTGGCTACACCTTC.

The chain carries TRBV18 and TRBJ2-1; weak D call: TRBD2 (6 bases). Germline V lookup: CDR1 KGHSH, CDR2 LQKENI. The CDR3 has 13 residues. V was pared by 5 bases and J by 8 bases, with 13 bases between. The CDR3 spells CASSFGTFDEQFF. The CDR3 DNA is TGTGCCAGCTCATTTGGGACTTTCGATGAGCAGTTCTTC.

The J gene is TRBJ2-2, the V gene TRBV29-1, with no clear D. V lost 3 bases, J lost 1 base, and 6 bases lay in between. CDR1 is SQVTM and CDR2 is ANQGSEA in the germline V gene. The CDR3 has 13 residues. CDR3 in amino acids: CSVDEWNTGELFF. The CDR3 DNA reads as TGCAGCGTTGACGAATGGAACACCGGGGAGCTGTTTTTT.

This chain joins TRBV12-2 and TRBJ2-7; the table's D gene call, TRBD2, was not cross checked with the DNA. TRBV12-2 is reported as a pseudogene. CDR3 length equals 16 residues. CDR3 sequence reads: CASRYQDPPGGYEQYF. For the CDR3, the DNA is TGTGCAAGTCGCTACCAGGACCCGCCCGGAGGATACGAGCAGTACTTC.

The chain combines TRBV7-8 with TRBJ1-4, with 7 bases lining up with TRBD1. V trimming: 4 bases; J trimming: 8 bases; junction bases outside the gene matches: 10. CDR3 length: 15 amino acids. Germline V gives CDR1 SGHVS, CDR2 FQNEAQ. CDR3 coding DNA: TGTGCCAGCAGCTCCGGGACAGCGGGGCGCGAAAAACTGTTTTTT. Amino acids: CASSSGTAGREKLFF.

The chain joins TRBV7-3 to TRBJ2-3; no firm D call. The CDR3 covers 12 residues. In germline, CDR1 is SGHTA, CDR2 FQGTGA. Trimming removed 0 bases from V and 6 bases from J, with 4 bases in between. The CDR3 DNA reads TGTGCCAGCAGCTTAACCGGGGATACGCAGTATTTT. This encodes CASSLTGDTQYF.

The J gene is TRBJ2-7, the V gene TRBV11-2; D possibly corresponds to TRBD1 (6 bases). Germline CDR1 reads SGHAT; CDR2 reads FQNNGV. The length of the CDR3 is 15 residues. Trimming removed 6 bases at V and 0 bases at J, with 15 bases between. The CDR3 nucleotides read TGTGCCAGCAGGAGCACAAGGGGGAGCTCCTACGAGCAGTACTTC. It encodes CASRSTRGSSYEQYF.

The chain carries TRBV5-1 and TRBJ1-2, with no clear D. Per the germline V gene, CDR1 is SGHRS and CDR2 is YFSETQ. Trimming shortened V by 1 base and J by 0 bases, and 13 bases separated the two germline ends. This CDR3 is built from 16 residues. For the CDR3, the DNA is TGCGCCAGCAGCTTGCAGGCGTCTCCCTCTAACTATGGCTACACCTTC. As protein: CASSLQASPSNYGYTF.

The genes are TRBV6-5 and TRBJ2-2; no reliable D call. The CDR3 has 11 residues. CDR1 is MNHEY, CDR2 SVGAGI, per germline. Trimming pared 7 bases from V and 6 bases from J, leaving 6 bases between. The CDR3 sequence: CASIGPGELFF. In DNA form, the CDR3 reads TGTGCCAGCATTGGTCCCGGGGAGCTGTTTTTT.

The V and J genes are TRBV2 and TRBJ1-2, with D possibly TRBD1 on 5 matching bases. The CDR3 length is 11 residues. With 6 bases removed from V and 10 bases from J, the gap between germline ends came to 12 bases. Germline CDR1 SNHLY, CDR2 FYNNEI. In DNA form, the CDR3 reads TGTGCCAGCAGGAGGGGACGGTTCTACACCTTC. Translating gives CASRRGRFYTF.

This chain uses TRBV7-8 with TRBJ2-7; D is undetermined. Germline V gene lookup returns CDR1 SGHVS and CDR2 FQNEAQ. The CDR3 spans 16 residues. V shed 5 bases and J shed 2 bases, with 19 bases lying between them. CDR3 bases: TGTGCCAGCAGCCCTAGGTCCCCGCTACTAACCTACGAGCAGTACTTC. Its protein is CASSPRSPLLTYEQYF.

The chain joins TRBV2 to TRBJ2-6, with unresolved D. Germline values: CDR1 SNHLY, CDR2 FYNNEI. There are 13 residues in the CDR3. The V gene lost 10 bases and the J gene lost 0 bases, with 7 bases spanning the gap. CDR3 in DNA: TGTGCCACGTTCGTCTCTGGGGCCAACGTCCTGACTTTC. Translated: CATFVSGANVLTF.

This clone has only one observation. The V gene is TRBV14, the J gene TRBJ2-3; a weak D match, TRBD2 (6 bases). The CDR3 runs 15 residues. V lost 3 bases and J lost 0, with 10 bases in between. Germline V gene data show CDR1 as SGHDN and CDR2 as FVKESK. The CDR3 here is CASSQGTVSTDTQYF. The CDR3 DNA follows: TGTGCCAGCAGCCAGGGGACTGTTAGCACAGATACGCAGTATTTT.

This chain links TRBV7-2 with TRBJ2-7, with D possibly matching TRBD2 (5 bases). The germline V gene has CDR1 SGHTA and CDR2 FQGNSA. The CDR3 spans 14 residues. The V end was cut by 3 bases, the J end by 2 bases, with 11 bases between. The CDR3 reads CASSLRTQTYEQYF. The CDR3 coding sequence is TGTGCCAGCAGCTTGAGGACTCAGACCTACGAGCAGTACTTC.

The chain uses TRBV4-1 and TRBJ1-1; D not certain. The germline V gene has CDR1 MGHRA and CDR2 YSYEKL. This CDR3 is built from 13 residues. V was pared by 0 bases and J by 4 bases, with 6 bases between. CDR3 bases: TGCGCCAGCAGCCAAGATGCGACCACTGAAGCTTTCTTT. Translating it yields CASSQDATTEAFF.

The chain links TRBV7-2 to TRBJ1-5; unclear D gene. CDR1 SGHTA and CDR2 FQGNSA come from the germline V gene. CDR3 length: 15 residues. V was trimmed by 2 bases and J by 0 bases, leaving 8 bases between them. CDR3 region: CASSLRFNSNQPQHF. In nucleotides, the CDR3 is TGTGCCAGCAGCTTACGGTTTAATAGCAATCAGCCCCAGCATTTT.

This chain connects TRBV28 to TRBJ1-2, with 9 nucleotides matching TRBD1. The CDR3 runs 15 residues. Germline assignment: CDR1 MDHEN and CDR2 SYDVKM. V was clipped by 7 bases and J by 4 bases; unmatched bases: 10. The CDR3 bases are TGTGCCAGCACCCTTTGGGACAGGGCTTCCTATGGCTACACCTTC. It yields the protein CASTLWDRASYGYTF.

This chain connects TRBV7-2 to TRBJ1-5; tentatively, D is TRBD1 (6 bases). The germline V and J ends were trimmed by 1 base and 1 base, with 14 bases remaining between them. Germline V gives CDR1 SGHTA, CDR2 FQGNSA. The CDR3 contains 17 residues. The CDR3 here is CASSLDPGGKSNQPQHF. The CDR3 DNA sequence: TGTGCCAGCAGCTTAGATCCGGGGGGCAAAAGCAATCAGCCCCAGCATTTT.

The chain combines TRBV28 with TRBJ1-1; D is uncertain. Germline V gene data show CDR1 as MDHEN and CDR2 as SYDVKM. CDR3 length: 12 amino acids. V lost 6 bases, J lost 4 bases, and 9 bases lay in between. In DNA form, the CDR3 reads TGTGCCAGCAGGACGACCCCCACTGAAGCTTTCTTT. This translates into CASRTTPTEAFF. Looking up the rest from reference TRBV28 and TRBJ1-1 gives the full variable domain: DVKVTQSSRYLVKRTGEKVFLECVQDMDHENMFWYRQDPGLGLRLIYFSYDVKMKEKGDIPEGYSVSREKKERFSLILESASTNQTSMYLCASRTTPTEAFFGQGTRLTVV.